The TCR beta chain under discussion was sequenced for a study of PD-1 blockade in classical Hodgkin lymphoma (dated by TCRdb to between 2020 and 2021). Looking at the study overall: Nivolumab dosing was 3 mg/kg intravenously every 2 weeks, continuing until either disease progression or unacceptable toxicity. To define a peripheral blood immune signature of response to PD-1 blockade in classical Hodgkin lymphoma, the study combined TCR beta sequencing with CyTOF. The study at large found these results: Baseline TCR diversity was reported to be lower in newly diagnosed patients than in healthy donors, and even lower in relapsed/refractory patients. A significant rise by C4D1 was seen in CD4+ but not CD8+ TCR diversity (p=0.0027 vs p=0.16), with the rise being most apparent in complete responders (p=0.02). Lower diversity was seen in patients whose nivolumab began less than 1 year after ASCT, and these patients were left out of later analyses so that immune reconstitution would not confound the results. Trial patients with a complete response had baseline diversity similar to that of newly diagnosed patients, while partial responders and progressors had significantly lower diversity. The study was limited to a single clinical trial cohort, and causes of repertoire differences, possibly disease activity or prior therapy, remained undefined.

This specimen's time point label, interpreted: cycle 4 day 1 (C4D1), after more than five weeks of nivolumab. Relapse after autologous stem cell transplantation had occurred in all trial patients, and cohorts A, B and C were distinguished by prior brentuximab vedotin exposure. Using a Miltenyi CD8+ T cell isolation kit, CD8+ T cells were purified from thawed PBMCs through magnetic negative selection. The trial cohort was composed of 56 patients with relapsed/refractory classical Hodgkin lymphoma, for whom complete response, partial response or progressive disease was recorded as best overall response. Single-agent nivolumab was administered to trial patients in the multi-cohort phase II CheckMate 205 trial. An independent review committee assessed best overall response by applying the 2007 International Working Group response criteria. PBMCs from the trial were collected at three points: immediately before nivolumab initiation (C1D1), and during therapy at cycle 2 day 1 and cycle 4 day 1. After peripheral blood was drawn into 8 mL Vacutainer Cell Preparation Tubes, PBMCs were isolated by centrifugation and then cryopreserved. Purified CD4+ and CD8+ fractions were generated only in cases for which an additional PBMC sample was available. Magnetically labelled cells were depleted on LS columns in a quadroMACS separator, and the flow-through was collected as the purified fraction.

The Qiagen DNeasy kit was used to extract genomic DNA both from unsorted PBMCs and from the negatively selected CD4+ and CD8+ fractions. Amplification of TCR beta CDR3 regions was done by immunoSEQ multiplex PCR with primers that anneal to V and J segments. A synthetic immune receptor repertoire was used to minimize amplification bias, and remaining bias was computationally removed after sequencing. The original pipeline was this. Custom Python scripts were used to quantify repertoire diversity as the Shannon entropy index. Unsorted, CD4+ and CD8+ repertoires were analyzed separately, except in combined analyses where CD4+ and CD8+ sequences were merged in silico. A clone was considered expanded if an increase in frequency of at least 2-fold after treatment relative to C1D1 was found, and a pseudocount of 0.5 was applied to clones undetected at baseline. Singleton clones were defined as clones with 0 or 1 copy at C1D1, and non-singleton clones were defined as clones with 2 or more copies. Clones expanded in unsorted samples were labelled as CD4+, CD8+ or unknown by matching protein sequences in sorted samples from the same patient. Wilcoxon tests on paired samples were used to test changes in diversity from C1D1 to C4D1. TCRdb took this table from immuneACCESS and kept in-frame rearrangements with V and J called. Such tables lack part of the clones; where checked against another copy, unresolved V genes explain under half of the gap, and the rest is unexplained. V and J calls plus clone size are reproduced from that table; the DNA served to infer D and trimming. The sample data list roughly 6,000 clones, and almost 75% of these were observed just once. The ten top clones hold 10% to 15% of the sample.

A few counts support this clone. The antigen it binds to is not known. Base qualities are not at hand, and no much larger clone is one base apart. CDR1 and CDR2, looked up from the germline V gene, are MNHNS and SASEGT. The CDR3 runs 13 amino acids, cysteine and phenylalanine included. The kept DNA is CDR3 alone, 39 bases in frame from the first base. V and J lose 8 bases and 10 bases, and a span of 20 bases separates them. The rearrangement joined TRBV6-1 to TRBJ1-1; the D gene is possibly TRBD1, with 6 bases matching. The sequencing used CD8+ T cells from blood, collected before the fourth cycle of nivolumab. This sequence originates from a human donor with classical Hodgkin lymphoma. The DNA is as follows: TGTGCCAGCCCGGGACAAAACATCCCCGGAGCTTTCTTT. Its protein reads: CASPGQNIPGAFF.